This entry is about one T cell receptor (beta chain). The clone's antigen remains unknown. No per-base quality is available; no much larger clone lies one base away. Whole blood was collected in K2EDTA tubes by collaborating institutions according to the institutions' own protocols. For TCRbeta analysis, collaborator samples were shipped as frozen whole blood, as isolated PBMCs, or as DNA extracted from either sample type. This sample stems from a study of blood T cell repertoires in COVID-19 (dated by TCRdb to 2018 to 2021). At the level of the whole study: Samples covering the acute and convalescent phases of COVID-19 were provided by collaborators in the United States, Italy and Spain. The prospective study material was composed of cDNA or gDNA derived from T cells, B-cell-depleted T cells, or PBMCs. The dataset comprised deeply sampled blood TCRbeta repertoires from subjects exposed to, actively infected with, or recovered from COVID-19. The repertoires were released in a freely available public database meant as a resource for research on the immune response to SARS-CoV-2. Samples were obtained from the ongoing ImmuneRACE study (first 160 participants) and from 1,000 to 1,500 subjects provided by 6 global collaborators. The sample metadata nearly always contained a de-identified subject ID, COVID-19 status, age in years and sex. Where HLA class I and class II types were available, the types were taken from metadata supplied by the sample provider, not from assay-based typing. Study-wide conclusions, independent of this receptor: The quantity of clinical and demographic metadata differed by source and by participant and was supplied without curation.

The immunoSEQ Assay, a bias-controlled multiplex PCR, was used to amplify TCRbeta CDR3 regions from genomic DNA. From the authors' description of their analysis: Nucleated cell counts per sample were estimated from amplification of reference gene primers within the assay. To quantify the absolute abundance of each unique TCRbeta CDR3 rearrangement, sequence reads were collapsed and filtered. For each sample, productive Simpson clonality was calculated as the square root of Simpson's diversity index across productive rearrangements. The source is immuneACCESS, and TCRdb retained only in-frame sequences with V and J called. Part of the clones is not carried over; for the studies checked, unresolved V genes explain less than half of this, and the remainder is unexplained. That table supplies the V and J calls and clone size; D and trimming were determined from the DNA. The sample yields about 91,000 clones; approximately 86% were counted once. The ten biggest clones cover about 8% of the sample.

The CDR3 spans 13 residues, from the cysteine through the phenylalanine. CDR3 DNA only is kept here, 39 bases in frame from base 1. Sequences SNHLY (CDR1) and FYNNEI (CDR2) are obtained from the germline V gene. V and J are truncated by 5 bases and 5 bases respectively, leaving an intervening sequence of 7 bases. The chain is made from TRBV2 and TRBJ1-6, with the D gene not confidently named. The sequence came from an older woman with acute or convalescent COVID-19. The sample taken for sequencing was peripheral blood. The CDR3 protein is CASSLQNNSPLHF. The nucleotide sequence is TGTGCCAGCAGTTTGCAGAATAATTCACCCCTCCACTTT.